A single sample gave rise to the 24 T cell receptor beta chains below, sequenced in a study of blood T cell repertoires in COVID-19 (dated by TCRdb to about 2020). Library prep was done by the immunoSEQ multiplex PCR assay. TCRdb obtained this table from immuneACCESS and retained in-frame rearrangements with V and J assigned. These tables miss some clones; where compared with another copy, unresolved V genes account for less than half of the shortfall, and the remainder is unexplained. Present in this sample are about 30,000 clones, around 93% of which were seen just once. The ten biggest clones cover 9.9% of the sample. What was sequenced was peripheral blood. The receptors shown here come from a human donor with active COVID-19. The donor label of this sample is uncertain.

This clone was seen a single time. The V gene is TRBV28, the J gene TRBJ1-1; TRBD1 matches 7 bases. The CDR3 totals 13 residues. The V segment lost 8 bases and the J segment 6 bases; nucleotides outside the gene matches: 9. Per germline, CDR1 MDHEN and CDR2 SYDVKM. In nucleotides, the CDR3 is TGTGCCAGCCTCCGGGACAGAGGTGCTGAAGCTTTCTTT. This codes for CASLRDRGAEAFF.

The V and J genes are TRBV24-1 and TRBJ2-4, with 8 bases matching TRBD1. There are 17 residues in the CDR3. Trimming removed 4 bases from V and 0 bases from J; junction bases left unmatched: 7. The germline CDR1 and CDR2 sequences are KGHDR and SFDVKD. The CDR3 DNA sequence: TGTGCCACCAGTGACTCCCGGACAGGGATAGCCAAAAACATTCAGTACTTC. This sequence encodes CATSDSRTGIAKNIQYF.

The rearrangement links TRBV7-2 to TRBJ1-2; possibly TRBD1 for D (5 bases). The CDR3 runs to 13 residues. Germline assignment: CDR1 SGHTA and CDR2 FQGNSA. Trimming pared 5 bases from V and 5 bases from J, leaving 12 bases between. The CDR3 region has the DNA TGTGCCAGCAGCCGTTCCAGGGATTATGGCTACACCTTC. Translation: CASSRSRDYGYTF.

This clone was seen once. The V call is TRBV18, the J call TRBJ2-4, with D unclear. This CDR3 comprises 13 residues. Germline V gives CDR1 KGHSH, CDR2 LQKENI. V lost 6 bases and J 10 bases, leaving 16 bases between the germline ends. In nucleotides, the CDR3 is TGTGCCAGCTCCGCAAACAAAAACGGGATTCAGTACTTC. Amino acids: CASSANKNGIQYF.

The chain joins TRBV6-5 to TRBJ2-7; D is uncertain. V was cut by 2 bases and J by 3 bases, with 11 bases left in between. This CDR3 has 14 amino acids. Germline V gene lookup returns CDR1 MNHEY and CDR2 SVGAGI. The CDR3 DNA reads TGTGCCAGCAGTTACGGCGGTAAGATCTACGAGCAGTACTTC. Translating it yields CASSYGGKIYEQYF.

The chain joins TRBV25-1 to TRBJ1-5; D perhaps matches TRBD1 (6 bases). V lost 4 bases and J 6 bases, leaving 13 bases between the germline ends. Germline loops: CDR1 MGHDK, CDR2 SYGVNS. The CDR3 extends over 14 amino acids. CDR3: CASSVTGEGQPQHF. CDR3 in DNA: TGTGCCAGCAGTGTGACAGGCGAGGGTCAGCCCCAGCATTTT.

The chain employs TRBV30 and TRBJ2-3; 15 bases are shared with TRBD2. CDR1 and CDR2 from the germline V gene are GTSNPN and SVGIG (reference sequence). The CDR3 is made up of 18 amino acids. With V trimmed by 4 bases and J by 1 base, 9 bases remained unmatched. CDR3 bases: TGTGCCTGGAACCCCGGGACTAGCGGGAGGTTGGGCACAGATACGCAGTATTTT. This codes for CAWNPGTSGRLGTDTQYF.

The chain links TRBV19 to TRBJ2-7, with 10 bases fitting TRBD1. The germline gives CDR1 LNHDA, CDR2 SQIVND (reference sequence). The CDR3 is 15 amino acids. The ends lost 4 bases at V and 2 bases at J; junction bases unmatched: 5. The CDR3 DNA follows: TGTGCCAGTAGTACGCGGGGACAGGGGACCTACGAGCAGTACTTC. It yields the protein CASSTRGQGTYEQYF. The full variable domain, rest sourced from reference TRBV19 and TRBJ2-7, is DGGITQSPKYLFRKEGQNVTLSCEQNLNHDAMYWYRQDPGQGLRLIYYSQIVNDFQKGDIAEGYSVSREKKESFPLTVTSAQKNPTAFYLCASSTRGQGTYEQYFGPGTRLTVT.

This clone was counted once. The V call is TRBV6-4, the J call TRBJ1-2; a weak D match, TRBD1 (6 bases). Trimming pared 7 bases from V and 2 bases from J, leaving 11 bases between. The CDR3 is 13 amino acids. Germline loops: CDR1 MRHNA, CDR2 SNTAGT. CDR3 in DNA: TGTGCCAGCACCCTCGACAGGAACTATGGCTACACCTTC. Residues: CASTLDRNYGYTF.

The V call is TRBV5-8, the J call TRBJ2-1; D is ambiguous. This CDR3 spans 12 amino acids. V was shortened by 3 bases and J by 3 bases, with 4 bases between the two germline ends. The germline CDR1 and CDR2 sequences are SGHTS and YDEGEE. The CDR3 region is CASSSLYNEQFF. CDR3 nucleotide sequence: TGTGCCAGCAGCTCCCTCTACAATGAGCAGTTCTTC.

This chain connects TRBV4-1 to TRBJ2-7; D is undetermined. The germline V gene encodes CDR1 MGHRA and CDR2 YSYEKL. The CDR3 contains 14 residues. The V gene lost 0 bases and the J gene lost 5 bases, with 11 bases spanning the gap. CDR3 residues: CASSQDLPGHEQYF. CDR3 bases: TGCGCCAGCAGCCAAGATCTGCCCGGTCACGAGCAGTACTTC.

In its sample, this clone was seen once. This chain connects TRBV21-1 to TRBJ2-1; no DNA check was done on the table's D call, TRBD1. TRBV21-1 is a listed pseudogene. This CDR3 spans 15 amino acids. The CDR3 DNA is TGTGCCAGCAGCAATTACCGGGACAGGGCCGATGAGCAGTTCTTC. Its translation is CASSNYRDRADEQFF.

The chain combines TRBV5-1 with TRBJ2-7; TRBD2 is a possible D gene (6 bases). Germline loops: CDR1 SGHRS, CDR2 YFSETQ. Trimming shortened V by 7 bases and J by 5 bases, and 19 bases separated the two germline ends. The CDR3 spans 14 residues. CDR3 sequence (DNA): TGCGCCAGCGCCCATACGGCGGGGCCCCACGAGCAGTACTTC. Translating gives CASAHTAGPHEQYF.

This chain links TRBV30 with TRBJ1-1, with a possible D match to TRBD1 (5 bases). CDR1 is GTSNPN and CDR2 is SVGIG in the germline V gene (reference sequence). The CDR3 is 12 residues long. V was trimmed by 3 bases and J by 5 bases, leaving 10 bases between them. Here the CDR3 reads CAWRYGGTEAFF. The CDR3, as DNA: TGTGCCTGGAGGTACGGGGGGACTGAAGCTTTCTTT.

This rearrangement joins TRBV27 to TRBJ2-3; TRBD2 agrees at 14 bases. The length of the CDR3 is 16 residues. CDR1 is MNHEY and CDR2 is SMNVEV in the germline V gene (reference sequence). Trimming took 5 bases from V and 4 from J; bases not matched to a gene: 5. CDR3 region: CASSIRLAGGADTQYF. CDR3 sequence (DNA): TGTGCCAGCAGTATCCGACTAGCGGGGGGGGCAGATACGCAGTATTTT.

The J gene is TRBJ2-7, the V gene TRBV2; the D is unclear. Germline V gives CDR1 SNHLY, CDR2 FYNNEI. CDR3 size: 14 residues. The V gene lost 2 bases and the J gene lost 2 bases, with 10 bases spanning the gap. The CDR3 is CASSEMLATYEQYF. The DNA for the CDR3 is TGTGCCAGCAGTGAAATGTTAGCCACCTACGAGCAGTACTTC.

This chain uses TRBV11-2 with TRBJ2-1; D is perhaps TRBD2 (7 bases). The CDR3 contains 15 residues. Trimming pared 1 base from V and 8 bases from J, leaving 15 bases between. The germline CDR1 and CDR2 sequences are SGHAT and FQNNGV. CDR3 in amino acids: CASSLGGGALDEQFF. For the CDR3, the DNA is TGTGCCAGCAGCTTAGGAGGGGGGGCGCTTGATGAGCAGTTCTTC.

This chain uses TRBV5-5 with TRBJ2-7, with D possibly matching TRBD1 (7 bases). Looked up from germline, CDR1 is SGHKS and CDR2 is YYEKEE (reference sequence). The germline V and J ends were trimmed by 1 base and 3 bases, with 23 bases remaining between them. The CDR3 sequence is 18 residues long. The CDR3 sequence is CASSLIVRTGDSIYEQYF. The DNA for the CDR3 is TGTGCCAGCAGCTTGATCGTCCGTACAGGGGACTCAATCTACGAGCAGTACTTC.

The rearrangement links TRBV3-1 (or the pseudogene TRBV3-2) to TRBJ2-4, with D possibly being TRBD2 (6 bases). V lost 4 bases to trimming and J lost 0 bases, with 10 bases between them. This CDR3 comprises 15 residues. Germline V gene sequence: CDR1 LGHDT, CDR2 YNNKEL (reference sequence). The DNA for the CDR3 is TGTGCCAGCAGCCGGCAGGGACTAGCCAAAAACATTCAGTACTTC. It encodes CASSRQGLAKNIQYF.

The V gene is TRBV27, the J gene TRBJ2-2, with unresolved D. Germline CDR1 MNHEY, CDR2 SMNVEV (reference sequence). This CDR3 comprises 15 residues. V was shortened by 1 base and J by 6 bases, with 12 bases between the two germline ends. CDR3 amino acids: CASSLFAPVSGELFF. DNA for the CDR3: TGTGCCAGCAGTTTATTCGCCCCGGTGTCCGGGGAGCTGTTTTTT.

V gene TRBV9 combines with J gene TRBJ2-3; a weak D match, TRBD2 (5 bases). CDR1 SGDLS and CDR2 YYNGEE come from the germline V gene. This CDR3 comprises 16 residues. Trimming removed 1 base at V and 6 bases at J, with 18 bases between. CDR3 coding DNA: TGTGCCAGCAGCGTATTTGGTGGACTGTTAGCGGATACGCAGTATTTT. It translates to CASSVFGGLLADTQYF.

The V call is TRBV4-2, the J call TRBJ2-7, with 9 bases matching TRBD1. V dropped 2 bases and J dropped 2; count of bases not matched to a gene: 4. This CDR3 is built from 15 residues. CDR1 is LGHNA, CDR2 YNFKEQ, per germline. CDR3 nucleotides: TGTGCCAGCAGCCAACTGGGACAGGGCCCCTACGAGCAGTACTTC. Amino acids: CASSQLGQGPYEQYF.

The chain has TRBV4-2 and TRBJ2-1, with D possibly matching TRBD1 (5 bases). Germline V gene lookup returns CDR1 LGHNA and CDR2 YNFKEQ. The CDR3 sequence is 14 residues long. Trimming removed 1 base at V and 9 bases at J, with 13 bases between. Here the CDR3 DNA reads TGTGCCAGCAGCCAAGGACAGTCCCCCAGTGAGCAGTTCTTC. As protein: CASSQGQSPSEQFF.

This clone was seen a single time. The chain links TRBV7-3 to TRBJ2-3; 10 nucleotides line up with TRBD2. The germline V gene encodes CDR1 SGHTA and CDR2 FQGTGA. J lost 1 base, V lost 2 bases, and 12 bases had no gene match. The CDR3 length is 19 residues. CDR3 DNA sequence: TGTGCCAGCAGCTTATGGTATTGGCTAGCGGGAGATGGCACAGATACGCAGTATTTT. Its translation: CASSLWYWLAGDGTDTQYF.